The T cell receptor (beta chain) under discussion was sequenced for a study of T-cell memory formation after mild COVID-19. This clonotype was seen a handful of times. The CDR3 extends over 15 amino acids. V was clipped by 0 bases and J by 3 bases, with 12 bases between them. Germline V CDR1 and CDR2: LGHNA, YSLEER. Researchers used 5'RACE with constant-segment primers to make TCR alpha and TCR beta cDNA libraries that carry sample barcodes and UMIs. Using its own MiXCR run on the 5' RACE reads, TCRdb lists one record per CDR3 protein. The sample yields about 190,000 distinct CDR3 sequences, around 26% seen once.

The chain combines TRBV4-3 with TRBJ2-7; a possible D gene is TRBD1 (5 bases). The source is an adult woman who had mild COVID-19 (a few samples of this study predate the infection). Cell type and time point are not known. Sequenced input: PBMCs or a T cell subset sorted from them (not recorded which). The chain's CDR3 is CASSQEKQGNYEQYF. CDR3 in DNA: TGCGCCAGCAGCCAAGAGAAGCAGGGCAACTACGAGCAGTACTTC.